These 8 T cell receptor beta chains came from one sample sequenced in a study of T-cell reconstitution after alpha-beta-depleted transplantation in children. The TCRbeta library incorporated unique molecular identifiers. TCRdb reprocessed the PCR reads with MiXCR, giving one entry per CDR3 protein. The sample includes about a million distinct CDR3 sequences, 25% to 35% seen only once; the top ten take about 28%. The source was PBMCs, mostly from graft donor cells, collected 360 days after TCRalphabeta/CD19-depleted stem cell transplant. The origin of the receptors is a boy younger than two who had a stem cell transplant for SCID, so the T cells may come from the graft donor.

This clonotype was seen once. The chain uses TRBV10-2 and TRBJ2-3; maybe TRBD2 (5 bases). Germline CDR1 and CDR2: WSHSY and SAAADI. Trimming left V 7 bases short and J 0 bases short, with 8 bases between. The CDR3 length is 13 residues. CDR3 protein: CASTGMSTDTQYF. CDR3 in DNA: TGCGCCAGCACCGGGATGAGCACAGATACGCAGTATTTT.

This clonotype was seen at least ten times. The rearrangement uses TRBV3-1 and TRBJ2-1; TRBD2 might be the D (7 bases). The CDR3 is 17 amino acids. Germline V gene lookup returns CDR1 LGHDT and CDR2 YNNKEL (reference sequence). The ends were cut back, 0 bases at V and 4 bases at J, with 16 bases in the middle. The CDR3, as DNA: TGTGCCAGCAGCCAAGATCGGGGCGGGGGCCAATACAATGAGCAGTTCTTC. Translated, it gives CASSQDRGGGQYNEQFF.

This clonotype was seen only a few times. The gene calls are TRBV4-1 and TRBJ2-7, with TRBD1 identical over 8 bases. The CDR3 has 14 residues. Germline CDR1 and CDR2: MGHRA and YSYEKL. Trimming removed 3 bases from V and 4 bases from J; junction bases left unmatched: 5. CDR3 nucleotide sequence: TGCGCCAGCAGCCACAGGGGGCTGGATTACGAGCAGTACTTC. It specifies CASSHRGLDYEQYF.

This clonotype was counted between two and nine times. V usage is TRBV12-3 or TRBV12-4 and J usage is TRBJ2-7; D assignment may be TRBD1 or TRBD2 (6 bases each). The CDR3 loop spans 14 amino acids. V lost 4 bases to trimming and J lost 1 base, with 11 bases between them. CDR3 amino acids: CASSSRDISYEQYF. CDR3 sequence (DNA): TGTGCCAGCAGTTCGCGGGACATTTCCTACGAGCAGTACTTC.

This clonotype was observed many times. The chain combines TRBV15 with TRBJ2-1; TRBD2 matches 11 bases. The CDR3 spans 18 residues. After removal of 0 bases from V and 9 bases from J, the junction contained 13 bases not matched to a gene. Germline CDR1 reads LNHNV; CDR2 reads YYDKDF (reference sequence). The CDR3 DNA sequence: TGTGCCACCAGCAGAGATGGGGTAGCGGGGGGGCCACATATTGAGCAGTTCTTC. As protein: CATSRDGVAGGPHIEQFF.

In DNA form, the CDR3 reads TGCAGTGCTAACAGCCCGGCAGGAGAGACCCAGTACTTC. Translation: CSANSPAGETQYF. The gene calls are TRBV20-1 and TRBJ2-5, with no clear D. V dropped 4 bases and J dropped 4 bases, with 13 bases sitting between them. This CDR3 has 13 residues. Per the germline V gene, CDR1 is DFQATT and CDR2 is SNEGSKA (reference sequence).

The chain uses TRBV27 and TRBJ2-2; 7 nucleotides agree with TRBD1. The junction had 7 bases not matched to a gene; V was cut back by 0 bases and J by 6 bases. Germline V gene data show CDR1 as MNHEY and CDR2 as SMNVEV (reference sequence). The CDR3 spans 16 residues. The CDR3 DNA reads TGTGCCAGCAGTTTATCCAACGACAGGGTTCCCGGGGAGCTGTTTTTT. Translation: CASSLSNDRVPGELFF.

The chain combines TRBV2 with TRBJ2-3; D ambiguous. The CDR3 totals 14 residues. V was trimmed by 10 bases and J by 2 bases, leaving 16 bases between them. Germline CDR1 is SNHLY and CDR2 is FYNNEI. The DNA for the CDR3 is TGTGCCACACATACCGAGCTCCTCACAGATACGCAGTATTTT. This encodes CATHTELLTDTQYF.